The rows below give T cell receptor beta chains drawn from one sample of a study of OX40 agonist ivuxolimab in advanced cancers. Assay used: immunoSEQ multiplex PCR; TCRdb lists only in-frame clones, some missing. The sample contains under 40,000 clones, more than 85% of which appear only once. The sample was CD4+ or CD8+ T cells sorted from blood, taken in a trial of the OX40 agonist ivuxolimab. The receptors come from an adult with an advanced solid tumor such as melanoma, head and neck, liver or kidney cancer. Both conserved end residues are part of each CDR3. Fields, in order: V gene, clone size, CDR3 length, D gene, J gene, CDR3 DNA, CDR3 protein. A D gene is named only where the DNA matches it firmly. Size tells how often a clone was seen (once, few, many) or the class of an expanded clone, and some rows leave it out.

TRBV7-9,-,16,TRBD2,TRBJ2-1,TGTGCCAGCCCCCCGACTAGCCAGACGAGGCTCGATGAGCAGTTCTTC,CASPPTSQTRLDEQFF
TRBV14,-,14,-,TRBJ1-1,TGTGCCAGCAGCCAAGGGGGTGGGAACACTGAAGCTTTCTTT,CASSQGGGNTEAFF
TRBV5-5,-,15,-,TRBJ1-5,TGTGCCAGCAGCAGGAGGGGGACCTCAAATCAGCCCCAGCATTTT,CASSRRGTSNQPQHF
TRBV2,few,10,-,TRBJ1-2,TGTGCCAGCAGTGAATTTGGGCTCACCTTC,CASSEFGLTF
TRBV4-2,-,22,-,TRBJ1-3,TGTGCCAGCAGCCAAGACAGCCTCTCGGCATTCCTAACTTTAAGCTCTGGAAACACCATATATTTT,CASSQDSLSAFLTLSSGNTIYF
TRBV4-1,-,16,-,TRBJ2-7,TGCGCCAGCAGCCGAGGGCCGACGGGGGAGTCCTACGAGCAGTACTTC,CASSRGPTGESYEQYF
TRBV19,-,14,TRBD1,TRBJ2-1,TGTGCCAGTAGTGTGACAGGGGGGAACAATGAGCAGTTCTTC,CASSVTGGNNEQFF
TRBV4-2,-,16,TRBD2,TRBJ2-3,TGTGCCAGCAGCCAAGATTTTAGCGGGGGGGCCGATACGCAGTATTTT,CASSQDFSGGADTQYF
TRBV2,-,15,-,TRBJ2-3,TGTGCCAGCAGTGGGATCTCCTCTAGCACAGATACGCAGTATTTT,CASSGISSSTDTQYF
TRBV15,-,15,-,TRBJ1-4,TGTGCCACCAGCAGAGAAAGGAGGGAGAATGAAAAACTGTTTTTT,CATSRERRENEKLFF
TRBV4-3,-,15,-,TRBJ1-1,TGCGCCAGCAGCCAAGACAGGCAGGGTACGGCTGAAGCTTTCTTT,CASSQDRQGTAEAFF
TRBV10-2,-,11,-,TRBJ2-7,TGCGCCAGCAGTGACGGGGGCGGGGGGTACTTC,CASSDGGGGYF
TRBV30,-,14,-,TRBJ1-3,TGTGCCTGGAGTGCGGGTGTTCCTGGAAACACCATATATTTT,CAWSAGVPGNTIYF
TRBV7-6,-,13,-,TRBJ1-1,TGTGCCAGCAGCCGATCAGGCACTACTGAAGCTTTCTTT,CASSRSGTTEAFF
TRBV5-1,once,16,TRBD2,TRBJ2-1,TGCGCCAGCAGCGTCCTACTAGCGTCCATTGACAATGAGCAGTTCTTC,CASSVLLASIDNEQFF
TRBV6-5,-,16,-,TRBJ2-7,TGTGCCAGCAGTTACTCGGAGACCCGGGCCCCAAGCGAGCAGTACTTC,CASSYSETRAPSEQYF
TRBV4-3,-,16,TRBD2,TRBJ2-1,TGCGCCAGCAGCCAAGATCGGGCTAGCGGGGGGGGCACGCAGTTCTTC,CASSQDRASGGGTQFF
TRBV6-5,once,13,-,TRBJ1-1,TGTGCCAGCAGTTACAGGGAGGAGGCTGAAGCTTTCTTT,CASSYREEAEAFF